The T cell receptor (beta chain) under discussion was sequenced for a study of blood T cell repertoires in COVID-19. The CDR3 totals 14 residues. Per the germline V gene, CDR1 is SGHKS and CDR2 is YYEKEE (reference sequence). With V trimmed by 5 bases and J by 7 bases, 12 bases remained unmatched. TCRdb's table, derived via immunoSEQ multiplex PCR, lists solely in-frame clones and lacks some. The repertoire consists of some 530,000 clones, with 88% occurring once and the leading ten covering just over 8%. Across about two dozen US areas, participants ranged in age from about 18 to 100 years. Recovery among Cohort 3 donors was established by two negative PCRs, clearance, or symptom resolution. A few counts support this clone.

This TCR was recovered from an older woman who had recovered from COVID-19. Sequences were obtained from PBMCs or T cells enriched from blood (not recorded which). V is TRBV5-5 and J is TRBJ2-7, with TRBD1 matching over 7 bases. CDR3 bases: TGTGCCAGCAGATCGTTTACAGGGGCGCGTGAGCAGTACGTC. It specifies CASRSFTGAREQYV.